These 6 T cell receptor beta chains share one sample of origin, sequenced in a study of cytomegalovirus exposure and HLA in healthy donors. The PCR ran on 60 Vbeta and 13 Jbeta primers. Assay: immunoSEQ multiplex PCR; the TCRdb copy retains only in-frame clones and omits some. The sample lists about 190,000 clones, approximately 88% seen once, with 0.95% to 1.5% in the top ten. What was sequenced was PBMCs. Receptor source: a boy aged 2 to 9 in good health and CMV-seronegative.

The chain combines TRBV9 with TRBJ1-1; a possible D gene is TRBD1 (5 bases). Germline V lookup: CDR1 SGDLS, CDR2 YYNGEE. The CDR3 consists of 13 residues. Trimming shortened V by 2 bases and J by 3 bases, and 8 bases separated the two germline ends. CDR3: CASSVDSHTEAFF. The CDR3 DNA reads as TGTGCCAGCAGCGTCGACAGCCACACTGAAGCTTTCTTT.

The chain is built from TRBV12-5 and TRBJ2-7; D ambiguous. The CDR3 extends over 14 amino acids. V was trimmed by 6 bases and J by 5 bases, leaving 17 bases between them. Germline V lookup: CDR1 LGHNT, CDR2 FRNRAP. CDR3 sequence: CASGPGSPGHEQYF. In DNA form, the CDR3 reads TGTGCTAGTGGCCCCGGATCCCCAGGCCACGAGCAGTACTTC.

This clone was seen a single time. The gene calls are TRBV6-1 and TRBJ2-1, with TRBD2 matching over 8 bases. This CDR3 region has 12 residues. The germline CDR1 and CDR2 sequences are MNHNS and SASEGT. V lost 5 bases and J lost 10; bases outside the gene matches: 4. The CDR3: CASSTLAAEQFF. The CDR3 DNA is TGTGCCAGCAGTACACTAGCGGCGGAGCAGTTCTTC.

The chain is built from TRBV27 and TRBJ2-1; possible D gene TRBD2, 6 bases. Germline CDR1 and CDR2: MNHEY and SMNVEV (reference sequence). This CDR3 comprises 17 residues. Trimming pared 5 bases from V and 2 bases from J, leaving 19 bases between. CDR3 protein: CASSQGGGVGTYNEQFF. In nucleotides, the CDR3 is TGTGCCAGCAGTCAAGGTGGAGGGGTGGGCACCTACAATGAGCAGTTCTTC.

The rearrangement joins TRBV30 to TRBJ1-4; 7 bases match TRBD1. CDR1 is GTSNPN and CDR2 is SVGIG in the germline V gene (reference sequence). CDR3 length: 15 amino acids. V gave up 1 base and J gave up 8 bases; unmatched junction bases: 10. Here the CDR3 reads CAWSETGSGSEKLFF. In DNA, the CDR3 is TGTGCCTGGAGTGAGACAGGGAGTGGGTCGGAAAAACTGTTTTTT.

The genes are TRBV30 and TRBJ1-1; tentatively, D is TRBD1 (5 bases). CDR3 length: 12 residues. Trimming shortened V by 3 bases and J by 3 bases, and 8 bases separated the two germline ends. CDR1 and CDR2 from the germline V gene are GTSNPN and SVGIG (reference sequence). The CDR3 DNA sequence: TGTGCCTGGAGAGGAGGGGACACTGAAGCTTTCTTT. It translates to CAWRGGDTEAFF. Full variable domain (rest looked up from reference TRBV30 and TRBJ1-1): SQTIHQWPATLVQPVGSPLSLECTVEGTSNPNLYWYRQAAGRGLQLLFYSVGIGQISSEVPQNLSASRPQDRQFILSSKKLLLSDSGFYLCAWRGGDTEAFFGQGTRLTVV.